This TCR beta chain comes out of a study of blood T cell repertoires in COVID-19. Across the whole study: Both acute and convalescent COVID-19 samples were obtained from the United States, Italy and Spain. The analysed material was cDNA or gDNA that came from T cells, B-cell-depleted T cells, or PBMCs.

Authors' processing steps: Amplification from reference gene primers served as the basis for estimated nucleated cell counts. Assay: immunoSEQ multiplex PCR; the TCRdb copy retains only in-frame clones and omits some. That table supplies the V and J calls and clone size; D and trimming were determined from the DNA. Counted here are a few hundred thousand clones, around 90% occurring once; the ten biggest clones make up approximately 2%. The CDR3 is made up of 13 amino acids. CDR1 and CDR2 from the germline V gene are SGHRS and YFSETQ. The ends were cut back, 1 base at V and 8 bases at J, with 10 bases in the middle.

The clonotype was recovered from a young man with active or convalescent COVID-19. Sequencing was carried out using peripheral blood. The chain has TRBV5-1 and TRBJ2-1, with D unclear. CDR3 residues: CASSLFGGYEQFF. The CDR3 nucleotides read TGCGCCAGCAGCTTGTTCGGCGGTTATGAGCAGTTCTTC.